Listed below are T cell receptor beta chains from one sample, sequenced in a study of cytomegalovirus exposure and HLA in healthy donors. TCRdb's copy holds only in-frame clones and misses some; the assay was immunoSEQ multiplex PCR. The table lists about 150,000 clones, approximately 86% of them singletons, with 4.5% in the top ten. The sequenced material came from PBMCs. These receptors originate from a man between 18 and 29 years old in good health and CMV-seropositive. The CDR3 runs from the conserved cysteine through the conserved F or W. A D gene is named only where the DNA matches it firmly. Clone size is given for some rows only: seen once, a few or many times, or a class if the clone is expanded.

NA,TRBV4-1,TRBJ1-1,NA,TGCGCCAGCAGCCAAGGGGGCGCCCACGGTGGCACTGAAGCTTTCTTT,CASSQGGAHGGTEAFF
NA,TRBV6-5,TRBJ2-7,NA,TGTGCCAGCCAGGGCGAGCCCTACGAGCAGTACTTC,CASQGEPYEQYF
TRBD1,TRBV27,TRBJ2-7,NA,TGTGCCAGCAGCGTTGGGACAGGAGCCTACGAGCAGTACTTC,CASSVGTGAYEQYF
TRBD1,TRBV19,TRBJ2-3,few,TGTGCCAGTCGGACAGGGGGTCTTGACACAGATACGCAGTATTTT,CASRTGGLDTDTQYF
NA,TRBV19,TRBJ2-3,NA,TGTGCCAGTAGTATAAGGCAGGACACAGATACGCAGTATTTT,CASSIRQDTDTQYF
TRBD2,TRBV30,TRBJ2-1,NA,TGTGCCTGCCCAAAGACAGCTAGACTAGCAGATGAGCAGTTCTTC,CACPKTARLADEQFF
NA,TRBV15,TRBJ1-1,NA,TGTGCCACCAGCTCACTAACCCACACTGAAGCTTTCTTT,CATSSLTHTEAFF
TRBD1,TRBV6-1,TRBJ1-4,once,TGTGCCAGCAGTGTTTCCCCCGGGACAGGGAGCGAAAAACTGTTTTTT,CASSVSPGTGSEKLFF
TRBD2,TRBV6-1,TRBJ2-3,NA,TGTGCCAGCACCGGGGGGTGGACCACAGATACGCAGTATTTT,CASTGGWTTDTQYF
NA,TRBV6-5,TRBJ2-1,NA,TGTGCCAGCAGTTGGAAGCGGTACAATGAGCAGTTCTTC,CASSWKRYNEQFF
TRBD2,TRBV2,TRBJ2-1,once,TGTGCCAGCAGACTTAGGGACTACCCTGGGGATGAGCAGTTCTTC,CASRLRDYPGDEQFF
NA,TRBV30,TRBJ2-5,NA,TGTGCCTGGAGTATAAAAGAGACCCAGTACTTC,CAWSIKETQYF
TRBD1,TRBV11-2,TRBJ2-7,NA,TGTGCCAGCAGCCGATACCAGGGGGCTAGGAACGAGCAGTACTTC,CASSRYQGARNEQYF
NA,TRBV6-5,TRBJ1-4,NA,TGTGCCAGCAGTCTCCAACGAGCCGGAAAACTGTTTTTT,CASSLQRAGKLFF
NA,TRBV30,TRBJ2-1,NA,TGTGCCTGGAGTGTACGGCGGCTACTCGAGCAGTTCTTC,CAWSVRRLLEQFF
TRBD1,TRBV19,TRBJ1-1,NA,TGTGCCAGTAGGGGACAGGCACTCACTGAAGCTTTCTTT,CASRGQALTEAFF
NA,TRBV27,TRBJ2-4,NA,TGTGCCAGCAGTTCCAACATGTATCTAGCCAAAAACATTCAGTACTTC,CASSSNMYLAKNIQYF
NA,TRBV5-4,TRBJ1-2,NA,TGTGCCAGCAGTACGGAGGATTGGACTAACTATGGCTACACCTTC,CASSTEDWTNYGYTF
TRBD2,TRBV10-2,TRBJ2-1,NA,TGCGCCAGCAGTGAGTCGTATACTAGCGGGGGCCCTTCCTACAATGAGCAGTTCTTC,CASSESYTSGGPSYNEQFF
TRBD2,TRBV7-8,TRBJ2-3,NA,TGTGCCAGCAGGCCTAGGACTAGCGGCACAGATACGCAGTATTTT,CASRPRTSGTDTQYF
TRBD2,TRBV6-6,TRBJ2-3,NA,TGTGCCAGCGGCAACCTAGGGACTAGCGGCACAGATACGCAGTATTTT,CASGNLGTSGTDTQYF
TRBD1,TRBV19,TRBJ1-1,NA,TGTGCCAGTAGTATAGGGACAGGGGGGGGACGGGCTTTCTTT,CASSIGTGGGRAFF
TRBD2,TRBV5-1,TRBJ2-2,NA,TGCGCCAGCAGCTTGAAGGGCCTAGCGGGAGTTACCGGGGAGCTGTTTTTT,CASSLKGLAGVTGELFF
NA,TRBV5-1,TRBJ1-2,NA,TGCGCCAGCAGCTTGGAAAGCCTCGAAAACTATGGCTACACCTTC,CASSLESLENYGYTF
TRBD1,TRBV28,TRBJ1-5,few,TGTGCCAGCAGTTTGGGGACAGGGGGCTTTAGCAATCAGCCCCAGCATTTT,CASSLGTGGFSNQPQHF
TRBD1,TRBV6-1,TRBJ1-2,NA,TGTGCCAGCAGCCGGGGACAGGGAAACTATGGCTACACCTTC,CASSRGQGNYGYTF
NA,TRBV6-1,TRBJ2-7,once,TGTGCCAGCATGGCGGGGTATGGGGCCTACGAGCAGTACTTC,CASMAGYGAYEQYF
TRBD2,TRBV14,TRBJ2-3,few,TGTGCCAGCAGCCAAGGACTAGCGGGAGGTAATACGCAGTATTTT,CASSQGLAGGNTQYF
NA,TRBV7-6,TRBJ2-1,NA,TGTGCCAGCAGCTTAGAGGCGGGGGCCCACAATGAGCAGTTCTTC,CASSLEAGAHNEQFF
NA,TRBV2,TRBJ2-1,NA,TGTGCCAGCAGTGACCAGGGTCCCTACAATGAGCAGTTCTTC,CASSDQGPYNEQFF
TRBD1,TRBV10-3,TRBJ1-2,NA,TGTGCCATCAGTGAGGGACAGGTAGAGGGCTACACCTTC,CAISEGQVEGYTF
NA,TRBV12-5,TRBJ1-4,once,TGTGCTAGTGGTTTGCTAAGCACCCAAAAACTGTTTTTT,CASGLLSTQKLFF
NA,TRBV27,TRBJ1-6,few,TGTGCCAGCAGCGGTCGGACAGCCGTCCACGCGACCCTCCACTTT,CASSGRTAVHATLHF
TRBD2,TRBV2,TRBJ2-1,few,TGTGCCAGCAGACTAGCGGCGTCAACCAATGAGCAGTTCTTC,CASRLAASTNEQFF
NA,TRBV28,TRBJ2-1,NA,TGTGCCAGCAGTCCGGGGACAAAAAGCTCCTACAATGAGCAGTTCTTC,CASSPGTKSSYNEQFF
TRBD1,TRBV28,TRBJ1-2,NA,TGTGCCAGCAGTTTACCGACGAGGACAGGGGATTATGGCTACACCTTC,CASSLPTRTGDYGYTF
NA,TRBV2,TRBJ2-2,NA,TGTGCCAGCAGTGTCAGAGGCGGCACCGGGGAGCTGTTTTTT,CASSVRGGTGELFF
NA,TRBV5-4,TRBJ1-1,NA,TGTGCCAGCAGCTTTGAACAGGTCAACACTGAAGCTTTCTTT,CASSFEQVNTEAFF
TRBD1,TRBV11-3,TRBJ2-2,NA,TGTGCCAGCAGCCAATCCGGGACAGGGGCCACCGGGGAGCTGTTTTTT,CASSQSGTGATGELFF
NA,TRBV6-6,TRBJ1-3,NA,TGTGCCAGCAGTTACAAGACACCGAGCTCTGGAAACACCATATATTTT,CASSYKTPSSGNTIYF